This TCR beta chain emerged from a study of shared clonotypes between healthy human individuals. The table came from immunoSEQ multiplex PCR; TCRdb's copy has only in-frame clones and leaves some out. Here the sample spans more than 1 million clones, around 78% being singletons. The germline CDR1 and CDR2 sequences are LGHNA and YNFKEQ. The CDR3 length is 15 residues. Trimming cost V 4 bases and J 1 base; bases outside gene matches: 2. This clonotype was sampled from a man younger than 35 in good health. Some clones in this sample may be carry-over from other donors' samples. This sequence joins TRBV4-2 and TRBJ1-1; 11 nucleotides agree with TRBD1. The sequenced material came from memory CD4+ T cells from PBMCs. Subset defined: CD45RA-negative fraction. The CDR3 protein is CASSPGQGANTEAFF. Here the CDR3 DNA reads TGTGCCAGCAGCCCCGGACAGGGGGCGAACACTGAAGCTTTCTTT.